This T cell receptor (beta chain) was identified in a study of cytomegalovirus exposure and HLA in healthy donors. Findings of the study overall: Sequencing depth roughly uniform across donors was assumed in presence/absence analyses.

PCR primers comprised 60 Vbeta and 13 Jbeta primers. TCRdb's table, derived via immunoSEQ multiplex PCR, lists solely in-frame clones and lacks some. In the table there are 45,000 to 65,000 clones, approximately 70% of which are singletons. Remarks on this clone: The target antigen is unknown.

The material sequenced was PBMCs. The TCR sequence derives from a woman aged 50 to 65 in good health and CMV-seropositive.

The CDR3 loop reads CASSPEGDYGYTF. CDR3 nucleotide sequence: TGTGCCAGCTCACCAGAGGGAGACTATGGCTACACCTTC. The chain employs TRBV18 and TRBJ1-2; no clear D gene. The V gene's germline CDR1 is KGHSH and CDR2 LQKENI. The CDR3 loop spans 13 amino acids. The V gene lost 2 bases and the J gene lost 3 bases, with 7 bases spanning the gap. Supplemented by reference TRBV18 and TRBJ1-2, the full variable domain reads NAGVMQNPRHLVRRRGQEARLRCSPMKGHSHVYWYRQLPEEGLKFMVYLQKENIIDESGMPKERFSAEFPKEGPSILRIQQVVRGDSAAYFCASSPEGDYGYTFGSGTRLTVV.